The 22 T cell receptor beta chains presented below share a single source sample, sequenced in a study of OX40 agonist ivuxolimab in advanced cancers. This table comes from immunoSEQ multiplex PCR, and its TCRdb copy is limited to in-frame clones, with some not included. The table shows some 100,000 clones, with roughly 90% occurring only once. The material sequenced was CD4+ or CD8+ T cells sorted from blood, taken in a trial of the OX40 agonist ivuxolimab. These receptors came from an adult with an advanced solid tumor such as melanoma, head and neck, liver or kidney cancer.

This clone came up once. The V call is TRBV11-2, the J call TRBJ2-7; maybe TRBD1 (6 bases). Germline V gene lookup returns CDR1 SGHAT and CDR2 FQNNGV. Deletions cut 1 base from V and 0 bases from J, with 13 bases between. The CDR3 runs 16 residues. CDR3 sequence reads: CASSLVPTGFSYEQYF. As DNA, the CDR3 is TGTGCCAGCAGCTTAGTCCCCACAGGGTTCTCCTACGAGCAGTACTTC.

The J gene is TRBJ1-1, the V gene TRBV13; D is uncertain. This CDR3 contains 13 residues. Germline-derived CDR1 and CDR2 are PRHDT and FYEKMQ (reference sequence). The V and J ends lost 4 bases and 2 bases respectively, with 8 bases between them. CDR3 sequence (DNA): TGTGCCAGCAGCTCCGCAAGAAACACTGAAGCTTTCTTT. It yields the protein CASSSARNTEAFF.

This CDR3 is CASSDRLGRNIQYF. CDR3 DNA sequence: TGTGCCAGCAGTGATAGACTAGGGAGGAACATTCAGTACTTC. The rearrangement uses TRBV2 and TRBJ2-4, with D tentatively TRBD2 (6 bases). Per the germline V gene, CDR1 is SNHLY and CDR2 is FYNNEI. V lost 3 bases and J 7 bases, leaving 13 bases between the germline ends. This CDR3 is built from 14 residues.

The CDR3 bases are TGTGCCAGCAGCTTAAATTACGGGGGACCTTACGAGCAGTACTTC. Translated: CASSLNYGGPYEQYF. This sequence joins TRBV7-2 and TRBJ2-7; TRBD2 might be the D (6 bases). V lost 2 bases to trimming and J lost 4 bases, with 15 bases between them. The CDR3 extends over 15 amino acids. Germline CDR1 SGHTA, CDR2 FQGNSA.

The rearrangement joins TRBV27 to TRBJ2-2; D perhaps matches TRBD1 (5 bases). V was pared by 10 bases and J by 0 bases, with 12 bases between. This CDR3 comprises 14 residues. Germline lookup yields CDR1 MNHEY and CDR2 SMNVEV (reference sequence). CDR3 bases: TGTGCCACCAGGGAACAGACGAACACCGGGGAGCTGTTTTTT. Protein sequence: CATREQTNTGELFF.

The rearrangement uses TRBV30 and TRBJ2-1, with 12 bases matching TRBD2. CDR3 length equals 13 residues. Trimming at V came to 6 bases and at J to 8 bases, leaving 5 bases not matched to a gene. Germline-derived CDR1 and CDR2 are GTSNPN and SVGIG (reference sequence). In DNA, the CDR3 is TGTGCCTGCACTAGCGGGAGGACCCATGAGCAGTTCTTC. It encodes CACTSGRTHEQFF.

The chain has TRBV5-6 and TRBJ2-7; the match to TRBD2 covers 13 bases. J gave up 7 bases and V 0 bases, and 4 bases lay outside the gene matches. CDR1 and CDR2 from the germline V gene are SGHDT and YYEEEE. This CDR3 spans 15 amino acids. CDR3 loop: CASSLGLAGGWEQYF. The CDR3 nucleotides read TGTGCCAGCAGCTTGGGACTAGCGGGAGGATGGGAGCAGTACTTC.

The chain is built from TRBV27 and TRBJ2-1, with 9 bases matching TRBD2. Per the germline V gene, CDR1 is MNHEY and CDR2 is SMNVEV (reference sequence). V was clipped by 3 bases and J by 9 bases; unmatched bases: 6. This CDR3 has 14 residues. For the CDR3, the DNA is TGTGCCAGCAGTTTTGCGGGAGGGCCGGGTGAGCAGTTCTTC. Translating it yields CASSFAGGPGEQFF.

The DNA of the CDR3 is TGCGCCAGCAGCCGCACACAGGGGGCCCGTTGGGCTAATGAAAAACTGTTTTTT. Protein: CASSRTQGARWANEKLFF. The rearrangement joins TRBV4-3 to TRBJ1-4; the match to TRBD1 covers 9 bases. The V gene end was trimmed by 4 bases and the J gene end by 3 bases; junction bases not matched to a gene: 12. The CDR3 is 18 amino acids. Looked up from germline, CDR1 is LGHNA and CDR2 is YSLEER.

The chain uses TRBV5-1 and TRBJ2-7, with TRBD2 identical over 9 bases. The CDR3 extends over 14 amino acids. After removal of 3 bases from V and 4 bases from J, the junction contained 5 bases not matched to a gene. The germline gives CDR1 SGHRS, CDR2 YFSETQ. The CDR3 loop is CASSYGTSPYEQYF. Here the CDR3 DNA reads TGCGCCAGCAGCTACGGGACTAGCCCGTACGAGCAGTACTTC.

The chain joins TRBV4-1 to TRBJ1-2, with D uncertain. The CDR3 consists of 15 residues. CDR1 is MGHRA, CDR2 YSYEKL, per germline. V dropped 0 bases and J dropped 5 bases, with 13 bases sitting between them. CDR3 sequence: CASSQDEIKIYGYTF. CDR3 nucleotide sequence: TGCGCCAGCAGCCAAGATGAGATTAAGATTTATGGCTACACCTTC.

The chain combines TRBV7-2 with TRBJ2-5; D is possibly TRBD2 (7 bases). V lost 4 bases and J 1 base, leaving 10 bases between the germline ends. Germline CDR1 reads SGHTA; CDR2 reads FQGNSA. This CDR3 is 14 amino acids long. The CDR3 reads CASSWGGPQETQYF. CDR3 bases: TGTGCCAGCAGCTGGGGGGGCCCCCAAGAGACCCAGTACTTC.

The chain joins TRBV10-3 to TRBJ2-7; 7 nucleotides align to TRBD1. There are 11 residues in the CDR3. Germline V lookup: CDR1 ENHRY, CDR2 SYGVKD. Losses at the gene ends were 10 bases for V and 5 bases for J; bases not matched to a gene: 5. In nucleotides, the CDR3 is TGTGCCACCGCGACAGGGAACGAGCAGTACTTC. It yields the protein CATATGNEQYF.

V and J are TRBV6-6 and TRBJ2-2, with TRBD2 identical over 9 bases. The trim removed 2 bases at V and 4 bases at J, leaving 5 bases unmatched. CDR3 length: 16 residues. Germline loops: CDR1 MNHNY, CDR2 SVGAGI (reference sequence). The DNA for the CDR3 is TGTGCCAGCAGTTACCGAACTAGCGGGTCCACCGGGGAGCTGTTTTTT. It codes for CASSYRTSGSTGELFF.

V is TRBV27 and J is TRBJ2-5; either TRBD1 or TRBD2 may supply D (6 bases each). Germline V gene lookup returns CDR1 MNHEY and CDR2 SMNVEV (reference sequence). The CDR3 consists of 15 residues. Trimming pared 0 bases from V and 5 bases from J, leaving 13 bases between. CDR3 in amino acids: CASSLSMGGGETQYF. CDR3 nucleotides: TGTGCCAGCAGTTTATCGATGGGGGGCGGGGAGACCCAGTACTTC.

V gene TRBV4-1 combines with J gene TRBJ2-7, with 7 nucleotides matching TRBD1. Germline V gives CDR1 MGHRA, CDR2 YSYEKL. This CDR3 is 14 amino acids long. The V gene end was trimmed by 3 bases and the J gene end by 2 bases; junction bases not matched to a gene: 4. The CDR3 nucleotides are TGCGCCAGCAGCCAGGGCAGGGGGACCTACGAGCAGTACTTC. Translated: CASSQGRGTYEQYF.

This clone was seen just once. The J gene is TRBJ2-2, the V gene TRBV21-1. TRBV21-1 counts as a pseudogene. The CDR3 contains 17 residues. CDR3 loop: CASSKDSGQSGDGELFF. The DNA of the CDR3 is TGTGCCAGCAGCAAAGACTCGGGCCAAAGTGGGGACGGGGAGCTGTTTTTT.

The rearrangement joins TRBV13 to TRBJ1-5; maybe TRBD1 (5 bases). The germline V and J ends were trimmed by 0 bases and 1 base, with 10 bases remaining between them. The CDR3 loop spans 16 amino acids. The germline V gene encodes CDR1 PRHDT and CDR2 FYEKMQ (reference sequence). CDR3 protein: CASSLGRQGSNQPQHF. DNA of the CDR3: TGTGCCAGCAGCTTAGGCAGGCAGGGAAGCAATCAGCCCCAGCATTTT.

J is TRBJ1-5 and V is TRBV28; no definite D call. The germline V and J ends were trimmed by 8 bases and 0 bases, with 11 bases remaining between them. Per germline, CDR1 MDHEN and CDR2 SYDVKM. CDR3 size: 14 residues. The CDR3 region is CASVGRDSNQPQHF. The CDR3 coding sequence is TGTGCCAGCGTAGGACGGGATAGCAATCAGCCCCAGCATTTT.

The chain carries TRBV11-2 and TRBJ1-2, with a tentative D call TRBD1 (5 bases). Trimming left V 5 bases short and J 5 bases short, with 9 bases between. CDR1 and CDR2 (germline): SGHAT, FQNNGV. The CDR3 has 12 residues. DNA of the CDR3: TGTGCCAGCAGCGAGACAGTATATGGCTACACCTTC. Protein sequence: CASSETVYGYTF.

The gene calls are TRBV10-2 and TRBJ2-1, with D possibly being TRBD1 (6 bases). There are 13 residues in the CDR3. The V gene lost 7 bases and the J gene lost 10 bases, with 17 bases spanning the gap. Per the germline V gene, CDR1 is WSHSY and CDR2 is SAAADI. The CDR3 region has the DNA TGCGCCAGCACTATGACAGGTGCGGGCGAGCAGTTCTTC. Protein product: CASTMTGAGEQFF.

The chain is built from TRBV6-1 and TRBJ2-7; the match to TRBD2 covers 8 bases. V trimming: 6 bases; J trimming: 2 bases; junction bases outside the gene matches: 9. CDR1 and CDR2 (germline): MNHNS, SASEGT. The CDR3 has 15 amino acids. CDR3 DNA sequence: TGTGCCAGCAGGGCAGGGAGCGGGGGACCCTACGAGCAGTACTTC. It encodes CASRAGSGGPYEQYF.